Below are 9 T cell receptor beta chains sequenced from a single sample in a study of blood T cell repertoires in COVID-19. Method: immunoSEQ multiplex PCR; TCRdb's copy keeps in-frame clones and lacks some. The sample holds over 130,000 clones; roughly 80% are singletons and the top ten take 3% to 4.5%. The specimen sequenced was peripheral blood. These receptors were taken from a woman in her sixties with acute or convalescent COVID-19.

The chain combines TRBV2 with TRBJ1-2, with D possibly being TRBD1 (5 bases). The germline V gene has CDR1 SNHLY and CDR2 FYNNEI. This CDR3 contains 14 residues. V lost 8 bases and J 8 bases, leaving 21 bases between the germline ends. The CDR3 protein is CASDIIQGLSGYTF. The DNA of the CDR3 is TGTGCCAGCGATATCATTCAGGGTCTTTCCGGCTACACCTTC.

This clone has more than one count but fewer than ten. The rearrangement joins TRBV19 to TRBJ2-7, with TRBD1 matching 9 bases. From germline, CDR1 is LNHDA and CDR2 SQIVND (reference sequence). There are 15 residues in the CDR3. The V gene end was trimmed by 2 bases and the J gene end by 3 bases; junction bases not matched to a gene: 5. The CDR3 loop is CASSIKGTGSYEQYF. The CDR3 nucleotides are TGTGCCAGTAGTATAAAGGGGACAGGGAGCTACGAGCAGTACTTC.

This chain uses TRBV3-1 (or the pseudogene TRBV3-2) with TRBJ1-2; possibly TRBD1 for D (5 bases). Germline V gene lookup returns CDR1 LGHDT and CDR2 YNNKEL (reference sequence). The CDR3 totals 15 residues. V dropped 0 bases and J dropped 6 bases, with 14 bases sitting between them. The CDR3 sequence is CASSQDPRGRNGYTF. CDR3 coding DNA: TGTGCCAGCAGCCAAGATCCTAGGGGCAGGAATGGCTACACCTTC.

This chain connects TRBV4-3 to TRBJ2-3, with 8 bases lining up with TRBD2. There are 17 residues in the CDR3. Trimming removed 0 bases from V and 5 bases from J; junction bases left unmatched: 10. CDR1 and CDR2 from the germline V gene are LGHNA and YSLEER. The CDR3 region has the DNA TGCGCCAGCAGCCAAGATTCGGCGGGAGGCTTGGGAGATACGCAGTATTTT. This translates into CASSQDSAGGLGDTQYF.

V usage is TRBV15 and J usage is TRBJ2-1; D unclear. The V gene lost 0 bases and the J gene lost 3 bases, with 12 bases spanning the gap. There are 16 residues in the CDR3. The germline CDR1 and CDR2 sequences are LNHNV and YYDKDF (reference sequence). CDR3 nucleotide sequence: TGTGCCACCAGCAGAGATCAAATAAGGAGCTACAATGAGCAGTTCTTC. Residues: CATSRDQIRSYNEQFF.

This chain joins TRBV24-1 and TRBJ2-1; TRBD2 might be the D (6 bases). Looked up from germline, CDR1 is KGHDR and CDR2 is SFDVKD. The CDR3 is 15 amino acids. Trimming pared 4 bases from V and 7 bases from J, leaving 16 bases between. The CDR3 here is CATSDRLVGGNEQFF. The CDR3 nucleotides read TGTGCCACCAGTGACAGACTAGTAGGCGGGAATGAGCAGTTCTTC.

V and J are TRBV2 and TRBJ2-1, with TRBD2 matching 7 bases. The length of the CDR3 is 15 residues. The trim removed 11 bases at V and 0 bases at J, leaving 10 bases unmatched. From germline, CDR1 is SNHLY and CDR2 FYNNEI. The DNA for the CDR3 is TGTGCCGGGACCGGGGGGTTTAGCTCCTACAATGAGCAGTTCTTC. The encoded protein is CAGTGGFSSYNEQFF.

This clone was observed a handful of times. The CDR3 is CASSKRWGETQYF. CDR3 bases: TGTGCCAGCAGCAAGAGATGGGGCGAGACCCAGTACTTC. The V call is TRBV13, the J call TRBJ2-5; a possible D gene is TRBD1 (5 bases). The germline V gene has CDR1 PRHDT and CDR2 FYEKMQ (reference sequence). Trimming stripped 5 bases from V and 5 bases from J, with 12 bases between. The CDR3 length is 13 residues.

The chain carries TRBV27 and TRBJ2-1, with a possible D match to TRBD2 (6 bases). Germline CDR1 is MNHEY and CDR2 is SMNVEV (reference sequence). This CDR3 has 14 amino acids. Deletions cut 5 bases from V and 3 bases from J, with 11 bases between. CDR3 DNA sequence: TGTGCCAGCAGTGCTAGCGCCGGCTACAATGAGCAGTTCTTC. Its protein is CASSASAGYNEQFF.